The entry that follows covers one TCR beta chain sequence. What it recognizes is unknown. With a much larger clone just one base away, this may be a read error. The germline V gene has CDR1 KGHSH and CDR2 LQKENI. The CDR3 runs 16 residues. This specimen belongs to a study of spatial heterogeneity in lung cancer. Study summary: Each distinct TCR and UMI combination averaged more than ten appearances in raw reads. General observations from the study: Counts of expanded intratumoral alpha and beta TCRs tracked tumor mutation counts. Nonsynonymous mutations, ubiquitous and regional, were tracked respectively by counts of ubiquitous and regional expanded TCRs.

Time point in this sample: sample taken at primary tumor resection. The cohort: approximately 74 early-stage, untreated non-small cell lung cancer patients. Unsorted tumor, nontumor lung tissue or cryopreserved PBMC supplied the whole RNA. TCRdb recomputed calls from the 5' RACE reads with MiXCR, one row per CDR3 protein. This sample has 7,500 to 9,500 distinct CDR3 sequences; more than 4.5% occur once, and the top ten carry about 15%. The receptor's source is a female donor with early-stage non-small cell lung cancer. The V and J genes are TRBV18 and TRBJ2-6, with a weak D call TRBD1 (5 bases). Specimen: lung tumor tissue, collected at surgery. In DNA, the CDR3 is TGTGCCAGCTCACCACAAGGTACCTCTGGGGCCAACGTCCTGAATTTC. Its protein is CASSPQGTSGANVLNF.